This passage covers 22 T cell receptor beta chains from one sample sequenced in a study of blood T cell repertoires in COVID-19. Here immunoSEQ multiplex PCR was the method, and the copy in TCRdb shows in-frame clones only, minus some. The data show over 65,000 clones, about four fifths seen once. The sample was peripheral blood. These receptors all come from a woman aged 40 to 50 with active or convalescent COVID-19.

This rearrangement joins TRBV2 to TRBJ2-7; TRBD2 matches 7 bases. The CDR3 totals 14 residues. J gave up 3 bases and V 4 bases, and 6 bases lay outside the gene matches. Germline-derived CDR1 and CDR2 are SNHLY and FYNNEI. DNA for the CDR3: TGTGCCAGCAGTGGCGGGGCGGGAGACTACGAGCAGTACTTC. Translation: CASSGGAGDYEQYF.

This chain joins TRBV6-5 and TRBJ2-5; 9 nucleotides line up with TRBD2. Per the germline V gene, CDR1 is MNHEY and CDR2 is SVGAGI. The CDR3 runs to 15 residues. V lost 8 bases, J lost 6 bases, and 13 bases stayed unmatched. The CDR3 here is CASRLGGGVLKTQYF. The DNA for the CDR3 is TGTGCCAGCCGATTAGGCGGGGGGGTTCTAAAGACCCAGTACTTC.

This clone was found a few times. This chain connects TRBV29-1 to TRBJ1-1, with TRBD1 as a possible D gene (5 bases). In germline, CDR1 is SQVTM, CDR2 ANQGSEA. The CDR3 covers 13 residues. Trimming left V 2 bases short and J 3 bases short, with 10 bases between. The DNA for the CDR3 is TGCAGCGTTGAAAAGGGGCGAGACACTGAAGCTTTCTTT. It codes for CSVEKGRDTEAFF.

This clone was picked up a small number of times. The chain uses TRBV2 and TRBJ2-7; 11 bases line up with TRBD1. The germline V gene has CDR1 SNHLY and CDR2 FYNNEI. CDR3 size: 14 residues. V trimming: 2 bases; J trimming: 5 bases; junction bases outside the gene matches: 2. As DNA, the CDR3 is TGTGCCAGCAGTGAACGGACAGGGGGCAACGAGCAGTACTTC. This codes for CASSERTGGNEQYF.

In DNA, the CDR3 is TGTGCCAGCAGCCAAACACCGGGACAGTACACAGATACGCAGTATTTT. Translated, it gives CASSQTPGQYTDTQYF. V gene TRBV4-2 combines with J gene TRBJ2-3, with 7 bases lining up with TRBD1. Trimming took 2 bases from V and 2 from J; bases not matched to a gene: 7. The CDR3 sequence is 16 residues long. Germline CDR1 reads LGHNA; CDR2 reads YNFKEQ.

This sequence joins TRBV2 and TRBJ2-1, with 7 bases identical to TRBD2. The CDR3 is 12 amino acids. The germline V gene encodes CDR1 SNHLY and CDR2 FYNNEI. Unmatched junction bases numbered 10, after V lost 8 bases and J lost 12 bases. CDR3 sequence: CASFYAGERQFF. In DNA form, the CDR3 reads TGTGCCAGCTTTTATGCGGGGGAACGGCAGTTCTTC.

The table lists this clone with many counts. This chain joins TRBV4-1 and TRBJ1-5, with 8 bases that match TRBD1. Germline assignment: CDR1 MGHRA and CDR2 YSYEKL. The CDR3 runs 15 residues. The J segment lost 4 bases and the V segment lost 4 bases, leaving 6 bases of the junction unmatched. CDR3 loop: CASSRADRANQPQHF. The CDR3 bases are TGCGCCAGCAGCCGGGCGGACAGGGCGAATCAGCCCCAGCATTTT.

To note about this clone: Other DNA sequences in this sample translate to the same CDR3. V is TRBV6-2 or TRBV6-3 and J is TRBJ2-7; D might be TRBD1 (5 bases). The germline gives CDR1 MNHEY, CDR2 SVGEGT. This CDR3 contains 13 residues. V was trimmed by 2 bases and J by 3 bases, leaving 8 bases between them. The CDR3 reads CASSYRGHYEQYF. As DNA, the CDR3 is TGTGCCAGCAGTTACCGCGGACACTACGAGCAGTACTTC.

The chain is built from TRBV18 and TRBJ2-5; TRBD1 might be the D (6 bases). Germline assignment: CDR1 KGHSH and CDR2 LQKENI. V was pared by 2 bases and J by 4 bases, with 8 bases between. This CDR3 has 13 residues. DNA for the CDR3: TGTGCCAGCTCACCAGGGGGCGGAGAGACCCAGTACTTC. Protein: CASSPGGGETQYF.

The chain combines TRBV5-1 with TRBJ1-6; 8 bases fit TRBD1. The CDR3 is 17 residues long. The V and J ends lost 0 bases and 3 bases, in that order; junction bases with no gene match: 5. Germline assignment: CDR1 SGHRS and CDR2 YFSETQ. DNA for the CDR3: TGCGCCAGCAGCTTGGGGCAGGGGGCGATCTATAATTCACCCCTCCACTTT. Protein: CASSLGQGAIYNSPLHF. Combining the CDR3 with reference TRBV5-1 and TRBJ1-6 gives the whole variable domain KAGVTQTPRYLIKTRGQQVTLSCSPISGHRSVSWYQQTPGQGLQFLFEYFSETQRNKGNFPGRFSGRQFSNSRSEMNVSTLELGDSALYLCASSLGQGAIYNSPLHFGNGTRLTVT.

The gene calls are TRBV28 and TRBJ1-1, with D perhaps TRBD1 (6 bases). This CDR3 region has 15 residues. From germline, CDR1 is MDHEN and CDR2 SYDVKM. Trimming shortened V by 4 bases and J by 8 bases, and 20 bases separated the two germline ends. CDR3 nucleotide sequence: TGTGCCAGCAGTTACCCGACAGGAAGAACACTCGAAGCTTTCTTT. It encodes CASSYPTGRTLEAFF.

This chain uses TRBV5-4 with TRBJ2-5; possible D gene TRBD2, 5 bases. CDR3 size: 15 residues. Trimming shortened V by 0 bases and J by 5 bases, and 14 bases separated the two germline ends. Germline V lookup: CDR1 SGHNT, CDR2 YYREEE (reference sequence). CDR3 DNA sequence: TGTGCCAGCAGCTTGGTGTTCGGAGGCGGGGAGACCCAGTACTTC. Protein: CASSLVFGGGETQYF.

In its sample, this clone was seen once. The V call is TRBV4-2, the J call TRBJ1-1; the match to TRBD1 covers 7 bases. CDR1 LGHNA and CDR2 YNFKEQ come from the germline V gene. The junction had 1 base not matched to a gene; V was cut back by 2 bases and J by 4 bases. The length of the CDR3 is 13 residues. The CDR3 coding sequence is TGTGCCAGCAGCCAAAGGACAGGCACTGAAGCTTTCTTT. Protein sequence: CASSQRTGTEAFF.

This chain's CDR3 is CASSLGTGVYF. The CDR3 DNA follows: TGTGCCAGCAGCTTAGGTACAGGAGTCTACTTC. J is TRBJ2-7 and V is TRBV7-2; tentative D call: TRBD1 (5 bases). The V end lost 1 base, the J end lost 13 bases, and 11 bases lay between the germline ends. The CDR3 is 11 amino acids. Germline V gene sequence: CDR1 SGHTA, CDR2 FQGNSA.

The chain uses TRBV11-2 and TRBJ2-7; the match to TRBD2 covers 8 bases. CDR3 size: 16 residues. Per germline, CDR1 SGHAT and CDR2 FQNNGV. With V trimmed by 1 base and J by 1 base, 6 bases remained unmatched. CDR3 coding DNA: TGTGCCAGCAGCTTAGCCCCAGCGGGGGCATCCTACGAGCAGTACTTC. Its protein product is CASSLAPAGASYEQYF.

A remark on this clone: Other DNA sequences within the sample encode an identical CDR3. V is TRBV5-1 and J is TRBJ2-5, with TRBD1 matching over 10 bases. This CDR3 is 14 amino acids long. V dropped 3 bases and J dropped 5; count of bases not matched to a gene: 4. Germline CDR1 is SGHRS and CDR2 is YFSETQ. DNA of the CDR3: TGCGCCAGCAGCTGGGGGGACAGGGGTGAGACCCAGTACTTC. Protein sequence: CASSWGDRGETQYF.

The chain has TRBV5-4 and TRBJ1-2, with D maybe TRBD1 (6 bases). The V gene's germline CDR1 is SGHNT and CDR2 YYREEE (reference sequence). The CDR3 spans 12 residues. V shed 0 bases and J shed 8 bases, with 8 bases lying between them. CDR3 DNA sequence: TGTGCCAGCAGCTTGGGTACAGGGGGCTACACCTTC. Encoded protein: CASSLGTGGYTF.

The gene calls are TRBV19 and TRBJ2-7; TRBD1 matches at 9 bases. The germline gives CDR1 LNHDA, CDR2 SQIVND (reference sequence). The CDR3 totals 18 residues. The V segment lost 2 bases and the J segment 4 bases; nucleotides outside the gene matches: 15. The CDR3 protein is CASSIRMANRDREYEQYF. The CDR3 region has the DNA TGTGCCAGTAGTATACGTATGGCTAACCGGGACAGGGAATACGAGCAGTACTTC.

The J gene is TRBJ2-3, the V gene TRBV5-5; no clear D gene. V was pared by 4 bases and J by 4 bases, with 16 bases between. The CDR3 is 15 residues long. From germline, CDR1 is SGHKS and CDR2 YYEKEE (reference sequence). This CDR3 is CASSPIGPTADTQYF. Written as DNA, the CDR3 is TGTGCCAGCAGCCCCATTGGTCCTACGGCAGATACGCAGTATTTT.

The V call is TRBV24-1, the J call TRBJ2-5; D is unclear. The CDR3 spans 15 residues. V dropped 0 bases and J dropped 0 bases, with 7 bases sitting between them. The germline CDR1 and CDR2 sequences are KGHDR and SFDVKD. CDR3 sequence (DNA): TGTGCCACCAGTGATTTGTCCGCAGACCAAGAGACCCAGTACTTC. Its protein product is CATSDLSADQETQYF.

The chain is built from TRBV27 and TRBJ2-3; D perhaps matches TRBD2 (6 bases). Trimming took off 6 bases at V and 6 bases at J, with 13 bases between the two ends. In germline, CDR1 is MNHEY, CDR2 SMNVEV (reference sequence). The CDR3 is 13 residues long. CDR3 DNA sequence: TGTGCCAGCAGGAGGGACTTCTTGGATACGCAGTATTTT. It encodes CASRRDFLDTQYF.

This clone appeared once. The chain's CDR3 is CASSYWELYEQYF. CDR3 bases: TGTGCCAGCAGTTACTGGGAGTTGTACGAGCAGTACTTC. The V and J genes are TRBV6-6 and TRBJ2-7; possible D gene TRBD2, 5 bases. Germline-derived CDR1 and CDR2 are MNHNY and SVGAGI (reference sequence). This CDR3 is 13 amino acids long. The V and J ends lost 1 base and 4 bases respectively, with 8 bases between them.